Below are 20 T cell receptor beta chains sequenced from a single sample in a study of T cell repertoires in cytomegalovirus infection. Via MiXCR, TCRdb re-called the reads, giving one row per CDR3 protein. This sample has about half a million distinct CDR3 sequences; around 35% occur once, and the top ten carry roughly 15%. These TCRs are of unknown antigen specificity. Material: cultured PBMCs, obtained from culture after CMV antigen stimulation. These receptors were collected from a human donor in good health (CMV status not recorded). Some clones in this sample may be carry-over from other donors' samples.

The J gene is TRBJ2-1, the V gene TRBV6-5, with 10 bases identical to TRBD2. With V trimmed by 5 bases and J by 10 bases, 8 bases remained unmatched. The CDR3 is 14 amino acids. Germline CDR1 is MNHEY and CDR2 is SVGAGI. CDR3 residues: CASSQREGREEQFF. CDR3 DNA: TGTGCCAGCAGTCAGCGGGAGGGCCGGGAGGAGCAGTTCTTC.

The genes are TRBV2 and TRBJ2-2; 13 bases fit TRBD2. This CDR3 is built from 16 residues. Germline V gene data show CDR1 as SNHLY and CDR2 as FYNNEI. Trimming at V came to 5 bases and at J to 7 bases, leaving 7 bases not matched to a gene. The CDR3: CASSSRTSGSGGELFF. CDR3 DNA: TGTGCCAGCAGTTCTCGGACTAGCGGGAGCGGCGGGGAGCTGTTTTTT.

There are a few counts of this clonotype. The chain is built from TRBV19 and TRBJ1-1, with D unresolved. Deletions cut 1 base from V and 4 bases from J, with 10 bases between. The CDR3 has 14 residues. Germline V gives CDR1 LNHDA, CDR2 SQIVND (reference sequence). The CDR3 region has the DNA TGTGCCAGTAGTATAGTGGGATCCAGCACTGAAGCTTTCTTT. Amino acids: CASSIVGSSTEAFF.

This clonotype was seen a few times. The V call is TRBV6-2 or TRBV6-3, the J call TRBJ2-3; TRBD1 is a possible D gene (5 bases). Germline CDR1 reads MNHEY; CDR2 reads SVGEGT. The CDR3 has 16 amino acids. V shed 2 bases and J shed 0 bases, with 12 bases lying between them. CDR3 sequence (DNA): TGTGCCAGCAGTTACAAGGGGCTCCGGAGCACAGATACGCAGTATTTT. The encoded protein is CASSYKGLRSTDTQYF.

This chain uses TRBV5-3 with TRBJ2-7; D remains ambiguous. TRBV5-3 is an ORF for which the function is uncertain. V shed 8 bases and J shed 4 bases, with 19 bases lying between them. The CDR3 is 14 amino acids. The CDR3 loop reads CASSLGISSYEQYV. The CDR3 coding sequence is TGTGCCAGCAGCCTTGGGATTAGCTCGTACGAGCAGTACGTC.

This clonotype has only a few counts. The V and J genes are TRBV7-9 and TRBJ1-2; 7 bases line up with TRBD1. The ends lost 5 bases at V and 0 bases at J; junction bases unmatched: 9. The CDR3 consists of 16 residues. The V gene's germline CDR1 is SEHNR and CDR2 FQNEAQ (reference sequence). CDR3 amino acids: CASSTLHRGSNYGYTF. As DNA, the CDR3 is TGTGCCAGCAGCACCCTTCACAGGGGTTCTAACTATGGCTACACCTTC.

The chain employs TRBV7-4 and TRBJ2-2, with 14 nucleotides matching TRBD2. The junction had 6 bases not matched to a gene; V was cut back by 5 bases and J by 7 bases. This CDR3 has 16 residues. The germline CDR1 and CDR2 sequences are SGHVT and SQSDAQ. The CDR3 nucleotides read TGTGCCAGCAGCCGGGGACTAGCGGGAGAAATCGGGGAGCTGTTTTTT. Its protein product is CASSRGLAGEIGELFF.

The chain uses TRBV20-1 and TRBJ2-3; D may correspond to TRBD1 or TRBD2 (5 bases each). Trimming left V 5 bases short and J 0 bases short, with 18 bases between. CDR1 and CDR2 from the germline V gene are DFQATT and SNEGSKA (reference sequence). CDR3 length equals 16 residues. The chain's CDR3 is CSAYPPGASSTDTQYF. Written as DNA, the CDR3 is TGCAGTGCTTACCCCCCCGGGGCCTCTAGCACAGATACGCAGTATTTT.

This clonotype came up a few times. This sequence joins TRBV4-1 and TRBJ2-3; D gene ambiguous. The V and J ends lost 0 bases and 6 bases respectively, with 10 bases between them. From germline, CDR1 is MGHRA and CDR2 YSYEKL. The CDR3 runs to 14 residues. The CDR3 sequence is CASSQEGLGDTQYF. The CDR3 DNA reads TGCGCCAGCAGCCAAGAGGGATTAGGGGATACGCAGTATTTT.

V gene TRBV7-9 combines with J gene TRBJ1-5; unclear D gene. Germline CDR1 reads SEHNR; CDR2 reads FQNEAQ (reference sequence). V was trimmed by 3 bases and J by 2 bases, leaving 17 bases between them. This CDR3 has 17 amino acids. The CDR3 DNA reads TGTGCCAGCAGCTTCACGACCCCAATGGGATGCAATCAGCCCCAGCATTTT. It specifies CASSFTTPMGCNQPQHF.

The rearrangement links TRBV4-3 to TRBJ2-2, with a possible D match to TRBD1 (5 bases). Trimming shortened V by 4 bases and J by 3 bases, and 15 bases separated the two germline ends. Germline values: CDR1 LGHNA, CDR2 YSLEER. The CDR3 totals 16 residues. The CDR3: CASSPRLGRDTGELFF. The CDR3 DNA reads as TGCGCCAGCAGCCCTCGGCTTGGCAGGGACACCGGGGAGCTGTTTTTT.

The chain carries TRBV24-1 and TRBJ2-3; no clear D. The CDR3 is 15 amino acids. CDR1 is KGHDR and CDR2 is SFDVKD in the germline V gene. V lost 4 bases and J lost 3, with 13 bases in between. The CDR3 region has the DNA TGTGCCACCAGTGAACATGGACGGAGTACAGATACGCAGTATTTT. This sequence encodes CATSEHGRSTDTQYF.

The chain carries TRBV6-2 or TRBV6-3 and TRBJ1-5; D not resolved. The CDR3 runs 19 residues. Trimming left V 0 bases short and J 1 base short, with 19 bases between. Germline loops: CDR1 MNHEY, CDR2 SVGEGT. This CDR3 reads CASSYSMGWSGGSNQPQHF. As DNA, the CDR3 is TGTGCCAGCAGTTACTCCATGGGGTGGTCGGGAGGCAGCAATCAGCCCCAGCATTTT.

This clonotype was seen ten or more times. The V call is TRBV6-5, the J call TRBJ1-1; D gene unclear. The V and J ends lost 2 bases and 1 base respectively, with 8 bases between them. The CDR3 runs 14 residues. CDR1 MNHEY and CDR2 SVGAGI come from the germline V gene. CDR3 sequence: CASSYRQPNTEAFF. For the CDR3, the DNA is TGTGCCAGCAGTTACCGGCAGCCGAACACTGAAGCTTTCTTT.

The chain joins TRBV2 to TRBJ2-1; maybe TRBD2 (6 bases). The V and J ends lost 4 bases and 3 bases respectively, with 19 bases between them. This CDR3 region has 17 residues. CDR1 SNHLY and CDR2 FYNNEI come from the germline V gene. The CDR3 DNA reads as TGTGCCAGCAGTGTAGAAAGTGGGCTAGCGAGCTACAATGAGCAGTTCTTC. As protein: CASSVESGLASYNEQFF.

J is TRBJ2-6 and V is TRBV7-6; D unclear. The CDR3 extends over 15 amino acids. The germline V gene has CDR1 SGHVS and CDR2 FNYEAQ. V was pared by 7 bases and J by 2 bases, with 12 bases between. In nucleotides, the CDR3 is TGTGCCAGCAACCTTGGTAGGGCTGGGGCCAACGTCCTGACTTTC. Amino acid sequence: CASNLGRAGANVLTF.

A note on this clonotype: Germline and junction disagree at one end, which may indicate a read error. This chain joins TRBV20-1 and TRBJ2-5, with 9 bases lining up with TRBD2. This CDR3 has 14 amino acids. Germline V gene sequence: CDR1 DFQATT, CDR2 SNEGSKA (reference sequence). This CDR3 is CSARVAGGPETRYF. The CDR3 DNA sequence: TGCAGTGCTAGGGTGGCGGGAGGGCCTGAGACCCGGTACTTC.

The chain uses TRBV7-8 and TRBJ2-2; D gene uncertain. This CDR3 is 13 amino acids long. Per the germline V gene, CDR1 is SGHVS and CDR2 is FQNEAQ. Deletions cut 6 bases from V and 4 bases from J, with 9 bases between. The CDR3: CASSQSGTGELFF. For the CDR3, the DNA is TGTGCCAGCAGTCAAAGTGGCACCGGGGAGCTGTTTTTT.

V usage is TRBV5-1 and J usage is TRBJ2-2; 9 nucleotides line up with TRBD2. The germline gives CDR1 SGHRS, CDR2 YFSETQ. The CDR3 consists of 16 residues. Losses at the gene ends were 0 bases for V and 7 bases for J; bases not matched to a gene: 7. The CDR3 protein is CASSLARGRAGGELFF. CDR3 nucleotides: TGCGCCAGCAGCTTGGCACGCGGGAGGGCCGGCGGGGAGCTGTTTTTT.

Remarks on this clonotype: Possible read error: a much larger clone is one base away. The conserved phenylalanine or tryptophan is not found at the CDR3 terminus, so this likely reflects a read error. The chain couples TRBV10-3 to TRBJ2-1; 8 nucleotides align to TRBD2. The CDR3 extends over 15 amino acids. Germline V gives CDR1 ENHRY, CDR2 SYGVKD. V lost 7 bases and J lost 5; bases outside the gene matches: 10. The CDR3 spells CAIKSSSGRDNEQFC. The CDR3 DNA is TGTGCCATCAAATCCTCCAGCGGGAGAGACAATGAGCAGTTCTGC.